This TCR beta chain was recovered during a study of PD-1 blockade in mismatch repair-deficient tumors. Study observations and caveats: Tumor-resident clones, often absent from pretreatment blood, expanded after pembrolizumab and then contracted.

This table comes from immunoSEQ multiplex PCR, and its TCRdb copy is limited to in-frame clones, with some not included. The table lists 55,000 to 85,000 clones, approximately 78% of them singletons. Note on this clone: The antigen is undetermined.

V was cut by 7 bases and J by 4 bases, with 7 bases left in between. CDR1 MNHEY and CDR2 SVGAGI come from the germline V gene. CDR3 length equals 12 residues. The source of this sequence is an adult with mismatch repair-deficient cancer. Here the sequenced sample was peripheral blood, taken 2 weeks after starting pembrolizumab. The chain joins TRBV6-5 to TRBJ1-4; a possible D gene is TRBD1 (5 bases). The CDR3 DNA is TGTGCCAGCATGGGGGATAATGAAAAACTGTTTTTT. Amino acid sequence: CASMGDNEKLFF.